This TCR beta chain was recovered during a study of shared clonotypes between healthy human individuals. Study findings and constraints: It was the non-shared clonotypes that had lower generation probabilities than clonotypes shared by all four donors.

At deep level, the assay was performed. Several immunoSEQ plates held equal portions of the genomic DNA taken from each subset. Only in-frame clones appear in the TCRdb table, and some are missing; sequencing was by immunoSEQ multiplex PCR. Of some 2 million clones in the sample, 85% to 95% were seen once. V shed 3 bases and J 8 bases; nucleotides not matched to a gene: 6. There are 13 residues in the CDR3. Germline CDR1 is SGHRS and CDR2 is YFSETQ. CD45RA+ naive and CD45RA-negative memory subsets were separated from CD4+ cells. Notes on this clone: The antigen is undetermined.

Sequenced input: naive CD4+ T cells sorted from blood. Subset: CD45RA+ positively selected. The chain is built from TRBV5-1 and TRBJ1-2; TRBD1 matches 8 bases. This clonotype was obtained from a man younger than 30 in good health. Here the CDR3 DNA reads TGCGCCAGCAGCTCTCAGGGGGCAGACGGCTACACCTTC. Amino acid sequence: CASSSQGADGYTF.